This T cell receptor beta chain was documented in a study of T-cell reconstitution after alpha-beta-depleted transplantation in children. This sample's TCRbeta library carried unique molecular identifier barcodes. MiXCR, applied by TCRdb to the PCR reads, yields one record per CDR3 protein. Among about 500,000 distinct CDR3 sequences listed, 30% to 35% were seen once. This CDR3 is 12 amino acids long. The V gene's germline CDR1 is DFQATT and CDR2 SNEGSKA (reference sequence). The V end was cut by 2 bases, the J end by 9 bases, with 11 bases between. This clonotype was detected only a few times. The receptor was derived from a human donor who donated a stem cell graft to a child with aplastic anemia. Sequencing was performed on PBMCs from the stem cell graft donor, taken from the stem cell graft. The J gene is TRBJ2-1, the V gene TRBV20-1, with D possibly being TRBD2 (5 bases). CDR3 DNA sequence: TGCAGTGCTAGAAAGCTAGCTCGTGAGCAGTTCTTC. Translating gives CSARKLAREQFF.